Sequencing of this TCR beta chain was carried out in a study of Ad26.COV2.S vaccination and SARS-CoV-2 variants. Trimming shortened V by 3 bases and J by 4 bases, and 7 bases separated the two germline ends. This CDR3 comprises 13 residues. The germline V gene has CDR1 SGHTA and CDR2 FQGNSA. The treatment is: roughly 20 received Ad26.COV2.S at low or high dose, single or two shots; 5 received placebo; per-sample allocation not given. Specimen acquisition occurred on day 63 following the initial vaccine or placebo injection. Sequencing used immunoSEQ multiplex PCR; TCRdb keeps in-frame clones, though not all of them. Of 350,000 to 450,000 clones listed, roughly 84% are singletons.

The sample in question was peripheral blood, obtained in a trial of Ad26.COV2.S vaccine versus placebo. This receptor was identified in a person aged 18-60 years who received the Ad26.COV2.S COVID-19 vaccine or a placebo. The chain joins TRBV7-2 to TRBJ1-5; no reliable D call. The CDR3 DNA sequence: TGTGCCAGCAGCTTGGACCCAAATCAGCCCCAGCATTTT. Translating gives CASSLDPNQPQHF.